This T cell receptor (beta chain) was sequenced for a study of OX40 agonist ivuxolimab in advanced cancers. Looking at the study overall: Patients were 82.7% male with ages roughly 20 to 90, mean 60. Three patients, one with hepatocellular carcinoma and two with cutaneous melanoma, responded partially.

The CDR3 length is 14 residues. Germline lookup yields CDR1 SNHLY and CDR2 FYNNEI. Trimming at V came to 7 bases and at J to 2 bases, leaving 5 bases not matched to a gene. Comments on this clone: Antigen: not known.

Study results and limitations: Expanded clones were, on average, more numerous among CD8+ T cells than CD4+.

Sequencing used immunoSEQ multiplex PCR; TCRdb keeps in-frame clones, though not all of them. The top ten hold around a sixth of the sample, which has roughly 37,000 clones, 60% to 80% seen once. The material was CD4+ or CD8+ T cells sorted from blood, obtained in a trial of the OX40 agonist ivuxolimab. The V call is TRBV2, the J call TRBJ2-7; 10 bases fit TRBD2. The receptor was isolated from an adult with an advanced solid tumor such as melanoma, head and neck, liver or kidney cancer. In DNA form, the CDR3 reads TGTGCCAGCAATAGCGGGGGGCTCGCCTACGAGCAGTACTTC. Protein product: CASNSGGLAYEQYF.